The sequence of this T cell receptor beta chain was determined in a study of blood T cell repertoires in COVID-19. Study-level background: Samples of COVID-19 (acute and convalescent) were obtained from the United States, Italy and Spain.

Recruited during active infection, patients (from Seattle) were subsequently followed longitudinally. The authors' processing: For nucleated cells, counts were estimated from reference gene primer amplification. TCRdb's table, derived via immunoSEQ multiplex PCR, lists solely in-frame clones and lacks some. The V and J calls and clone size come from that table; D and trimming were worked out from the DNA. This table holds 250,000 to 300,000 clones, over 70% found once. The germline gives CDR1 MDHEN, CDR2 SYDVKM. The V gene end was trimmed by 4 bases and the J gene end by 3 bases; junction bases not matched to a gene: 9. The CDR3 covers 15 residues.

This sequence originates from an older woman with COVID-19, enrolled during active disease. The sequenced sample was peripheral blood. The rearrangement uses TRBV28 and TRBJ2-7; TRBD1 matches 7 bases. The CDR3 nucleotides read TGTGCCAGCAGTTATGTAGGGGGCGCAAGCTACGAGCAGTACTTC. Its translation is CASSYVGGASYEQYF.